This T cell receptor (beta chain) was identified in a study of CD8 T cells in Susac syndrome. Study in general: Among the sequenced Susac syndrome patients, roughly six had active disease while 8 or 9 were in remission. Study-wide results and limits: Repertoires of Susac syndrome CD4+ T cells lacked clonal expansion.

V dropped 4 bases and J dropped 1 base, with 14 bases sitting between them. The germline V gene has CDR1 GTSNPN and CDR2 SVGIG (reference sequence). The CDR3 covers 14 residues. Reverse transcription of about 0.45 to 1 ug RNA was carried out with random hexamers. MiXCR, run by TCRdb on the immunoSEQ multiplex PCR reads, gives a single entry per CDR3 protein. This sample has 210,000 or so distinct CDR3 sequences, with approximately 94% found just once. In the case of this clonotype: Its antigen is as yet unknown.

The J gene is TRBJ2-7, the V gene TRBV30; tentatively, D is TRBD2 (7 bases). The sequenced sample was CD4+ T cells from PBMCs. The TCR originated in a human donor with Susac syndrome. The CDR3 DNA reads TGTGCCTGGACCGCGAAGGGGGGGTCCTACGAGCAGTACTTC. Residues: CAWTAKGGSYEQYF.